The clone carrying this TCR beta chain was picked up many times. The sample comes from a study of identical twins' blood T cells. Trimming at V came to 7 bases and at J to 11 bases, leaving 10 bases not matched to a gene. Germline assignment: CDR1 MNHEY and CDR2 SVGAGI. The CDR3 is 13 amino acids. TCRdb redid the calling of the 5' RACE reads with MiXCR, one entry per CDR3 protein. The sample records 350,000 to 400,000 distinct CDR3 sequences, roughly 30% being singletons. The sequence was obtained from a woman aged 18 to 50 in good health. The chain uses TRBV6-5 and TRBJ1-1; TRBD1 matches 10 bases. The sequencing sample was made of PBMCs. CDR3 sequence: CASTWGQGMEAFF. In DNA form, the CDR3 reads TGTGCCAGCACCTGGGGACAGGGGATGGAGGCTTTCTTT.